The 27 T cell receptor beta chains below were found in one sample sequenced in a study of control samples from healthy donors and cancer patients. Sequencing was performed with immunoSEQ multiplex PCR; in TCRdb, only in-frame clones are kept and a portion is missing. The sample lists fewer than 200,000 clones, over 85% occurring once. The source material was blood. These receptors were obtained from a woman aged 55 to 70 in good health.

V gene TRBV7-9 combines with J gene TRBJ1-6; 10 nucleotides agree with TRBD1. The CDR3 extends over 14 amino acids. Germline assignment: CDR1 SEHNR and CDR2 FQNEAQ (reference sequence). Trimming took 3 bases from V and 8 from J; bases not matched to a gene: 1. The CDR3 nucleotides are TGTGCCAGCAGCTTGGGGACAGGGGATTCACCCCTCCACTTT. It yields the protein CASSLGTGDSPLHF. The variable domain in full, with the rest retrieved from reference TRBV7-9 and TRBJ1-6, is DTGVSQNPRHKITKRGQNVTFRCDPISEHNRLYWYRQTLGQGPEFLTYFQNEAQLEKSRLLSDRFSAERPKGSFSTLEIQRTEQGDSAMYLCASSLGTGDSPLHFGNGTRLTVT.

The V call is TRBV11-2, the J call TRBJ2-3, with 11 bases that match TRBD2. The CDR3 totals 17 residues. Germline-derived CDR1 and CDR2 are SGHAT and FQNNGV. J lost 1 base, V lost 4 bases, and 7 bases had no gene match. DNA for the CDR3: TGTGCCAGCAGCTCCTCTAGCGGGGGGACTCGCACAGATACGCAGTATTTT. Protein product: CASSSSSGGTRTDTQYF.

The chain carries TRBV4-1 and TRBJ1-4, with D unclear. V gave up 4 bases and J gave up 5 bases, with 8 bases separating them. This CDR3 has 13 amino acids. Germline CDR1 reads MGHRA; CDR2 reads YSYEKL. The CDR3 sequence is CASSLRINEKLFF. DNA for the CDR3: TGCGCCAGCAGCCTCCGTATAAATGAAAAACTGTTTTTT.

The CDR3 coding sequence is TGTGCCAGCAGCCGACAGGGGGCAGCGAGCTACGAGCAGTACTTC. It encodes CASSRQGAASYEQYF. The rearrangement links TRBV6-2 or TRBV6-3 to TRBJ2-7, with TRBD1 matching 10 bases. CDR1 and CDR2 (germline): MNHEY, SVGEGT. The CDR3 runs 15 residues. V trimming: 6 bases; J trimming: 3 bases; junction bases outside the gene matches: 8.

The CDR3 region is CASSIDHGRGYAEAFF. Here the CDR3 DNA reads TGTGCCAGTAGTATAGATCATGGCAGGGGGTACGCTGAAGCTTTCTTT. The gene calls are TRBV19 and TRBJ1-1, with 7 positions matching TRBD1. Germline V gene data show CDR1 as LNHDA and CDR2 as SQIVND (reference sequence). Trimming cost V 0 bases and J 6 bases; bases outside gene matches: 10. The CDR3 has 16 amino acids.

This clone occurred once. This sequence joins TRBV6-5 and TRBJ2-7, with D perhaps TRBD1 (7 bases). Germline loops: CDR1 MNHEY, CDR2 SVGAGI. The CDR3 sequence is 15 residues long. Trimming cost V 2 bases and J 0 bases, with 11 bases left between them. The CDR3 spells CASSYTGDSSYEQYF. CDR3 nucleotide sequence: TGTGCCAGCAGTTACACGGGGGACAGCTCCTACGAGCAGTACTTC.

The chain carries TRBV7-2 and TRBJ2-7; the D gene could be TRBD1 or TRBD2 (6 bases each). The CDR3 extends over 15 amino acids. The V end was cut by 5 bases, the J end by 3 bases, with 17 bases between. Germline CDR1 is SGHTA and CDR2 is FQGNSA. The CDR3 sequence is CASSEGGSLLYEQYF. The DNA for the CDR3 is TGTGCCAGCAGCGAGGGGGGCAGCCTGCTCTACGAGCAGTACTTC.

The genes are TRBV29-1 and TRBJ1-1; the D gene is possibly TRBD1 (5 bases). Looked up from germline, CDR1 is SQVTM and CDR2 is ANQGSEA. The CDR3 runs to 14 residues. Trimming removed 6 bases from V and 0 bases from J, with 14 bases in between. The CDR3 DNA follows: TGCAGCGTCTCAAAAGGGGTGGTGAACACTGAAGCTTTCTTT. Its protein product is CSVSKGVVNTEAFF.

The rearrangement links TRBV21-1 to TRBJ2-2; TRBD2 is taken as the D call from the table, unchecked against the DNA. TRBV21-1 is classified as a pseudogene. This CDR3 comprises 20 residues. The CDR3 here is CASSKVPGILTAPNTGELFF. CDR3 in DNA: TGTGCCAGCAGCAAAGTTCCGGGTATACTAACGGCCCCGAACACCGGGGAGCTGTTTTTT.

J is TRBJ1-2 and V is TRBV5-1; 7 bases map to TRBD1. V lost 4 bases, J lost 2 bases, and 8 bases stayed unmatched. The CDR3 length is 15 residues. CDR1 is SGHRS, CDR2 YFSETQ, per germline. In DNA form, the CDR3 reads TGCGCCAGCAGCCAACAGACAGGGCCCAACTATGGCTACACCTTC. Its protein is CASSQQTGPNYGYTF.

J is TRBJ1-1 and V is TRBV13, with 9 nucleotides matching TRBD1. The J segment lost 9 bases and the V segment lost 4 bases, leaving 15 bases of the junction unmatched. CDR3 length: 16 amino acids. Germline lookup yields CDR1 PRHDT and CDR2 FYEKMQ (reference sequence). CDR3 region: CASSSGSLTGTGKAFF. The CDR3 nucleotides are TGTGCCAGCAGCTCCGGGTCCTTGACCGGGACAGGGAAAGCTTTCTTT.

The chain recombines TRBV15 with TRBJ1-4, with TRBD1 matching over 10 bases. Per the germline V gene, CDR1 is LNHNV and CDR2 is YYDKDF (reference sequence). J was trimmed by 7 bases and V by 4 bases; bases with no gene match: 12. The CDR3 contains 17 residues. The CDR3 DNA reads TGTGCCACCAGCATCGGGACAGGGGTGGTTTGGGCTGAAAAACTGTTTTTT. Translation gives CATSIGTGVVWAEKLFF.

Points on this clone: This same CDR3 is encoded by further DNA sequences in the sample. The gene calls are TRBV6-5 and TRBJ2-5; 7 bases match TRBD2. Germline trimming cut 0 bases from V and 2 bases from J; bases unmatched to any gene: 6. Germline V lookup: CDR1 MNHEY, CDR2 SVGAGI. The CDR3 consists of 16 residues. CDR3 amino acids: CASSYSGGGGQETQYF. CDR3 sequence (DNA): TGTGCCAGCAGTTACTCGGGTGGGGGGGGGCAAGAGACCCAGTACTTC.

The chain couples TRBV24-1 to TRBJ2-3; TRBD1 matches 12 bases. Germline assignment: CDR1 KGHDR and CDR2 SFDVKD. J gave up 5 bases and V 3 bases, and 8 bases lay outside the gene matches. The CDR3 totals 17 residues. The CDR3, as DNA: TGTGCCACCAGTGATAGACCCGGGACAGGGGGCAAAGATACGCAGTATTTT. Protein product: CATSDRPGTGGKDTQYF.

This chain links TRBV14 with TRBJ2-7; no definite D call. Trimming removed 3 bases at V and 2 bases at J, with 2 bases between. Germline CDR1 SGHDN, CDR2 FVKESK. The CDR3 totals 11 residues. The DNA for the CDR3 is TGTGCCAGCAGCCACACCTACGAGCAGTACTTC. Amino acids: CASSHTYEQYF. Together with reference TRBV14 and TRBJ2-7, the CDR3 gives the full variable domain: EAGVTQFPSHSVIEKGQTVTLRCDPISGHDNLYWYRRVMGKEIKFLLHFVKESKQDESGMPNNRFLAERTGGTYSTLKVQPAELEDSGVYFCASSHTYEQYFGPGTRLTVT.

This chain links TRBV7-2 with TRBJ1-1; no clear D. V lost 3 bases and J lost 8, with 13 bases in between. The CDR3 length is 13 residues. Germline V gene sequence: CDR1 SGHTA, CDR2 FQGNSA. The CDR3 here is CASSFRTDREAFF. The DNA of the CDR3 is TGTGCCAGCAGCTTTCGGACCGATCGGGAAGCTTTCTTT.

This clone was seen just once. V usage is TRBV11-2 and J usage is TRBJ1-1, with a weak D call TRBD1 (6 bases). Per germline, CDR1 SGHAT and CDR2 FQNNGV. The V end lost 1 base, the J end lost 5 bases, and 8 bases lay between the germline ends. The CDR3 loop spans 13 amino acids. The CDR3, as DNA: TGTGCCAGCAGCTTAGCCAGGGGTACTGAAGCTTTCTTT. Residues: CASSLARGTEAFF.

This sequence joins TRBV25-1 and TRBJ1-2; 7 bases are a match to TRBD1. This CDR3 has 13 amino acids. J was trimmed by 4 bases and V by 6 bases; bases with no gene match: 5. CDR1 MGHDK and CDR2 SYGVNS come from the germline V gene. For the CDR3, the DNA is TGTGCCAGCAGCACCGGGACAGCCTATGGCTACACCTTC. Translating it yields CASSTGTAYGYTF.

The V call is TRBV7-9, the J call TRBJ2-6; maybe TRBD1 (6 bases). V was pared by 5 bases and J by 4 bases, with 12 bases between. The CDR3 has 15 amino acids. CDR1 and CDR2 from the germline V gene are SEHNR and FQNEAQ (reference sequence). CDR3 in amino acids: CASSRPGAGANVLTF. The CDR3 nucleotides read TGTGCCAGCAGCCGTCCAGGGGCCGGGGCCAACGTCCTGACTTTC.

CDR3: CASSLRGANTEAFF. DNA for the CDR3: TGTGCCAGCAGCTTAAGGGGGGCTAACACTGAAGCTTTCTTT. The chain combines TRBV7-9 with TRBJ1-1; D is possibly TRBD1 (6 bases). Per germline, CDR1 SEHNR and CDR2 FQNEAQ (reference sequence). This CDR3 spans 14 amino acids. The V end was cut by 2 bases, the J end by 2 bases, with 9 bases between.

The chain combines TRBV6-5 with TRBJ1-4; TRBD1 agrees at 7 bases. The CDR3 is made up of 14 amino acids. With V trimmed by 6 bases and J by 7 bases, 8 bases remained unmatched. CDR1 MNHEY and CDR2 SVGAGI come from the germline V gene. CDR3 protein: CASRTGRWGEKLFF. The CDR3 nucleotides read TGTGCCAGCAGGACAGGGCGGTGGGGTGAAAAACTGTTTTTT.

The chain carries TRBV30 and TRBJ1-1; D is possibly TRBD1 (6 bases). This CDR3 is 15 amino acids long. Trimming stripped 1 base from V and 2 bases from J, with 14 bases between. Germline V lookup: CDR1 GTSNPN, CDR2 SVGIG (reference sequence). The CDR3 sequence is CAWSDKGHGNTEAFF. The DNA for the CDR3 is TGTGCCTGGAGTGACAAGGGACACGGCAACACTGAAGCTTTCTTT.

The chain employs TRBV2 and TRBJ2-2, with a weak D call TRBD2 (7 bases). The CDR3 is 16 amino acids. Per germline, CDR1 SNHLY and CDR2 FYNNEI. Deletions cut 2 bases from V and 5 bases from J, with 15 bases between. This CDR3 reads CASSERGGAYTGELFF. The CDR3 DNA follows: TGTGCCAGCAGTGAACGCGGGGGCGCCTATACCGGGGAGCTGTTTTTT.

V usage is TRBV11-3 and J usage is TRBJ1-3, with D hard to call. CDR1 and CDR2 (germline): SGHNT, YENEEA. V lost 5 bases and J 2 bases, leaving 13 bases between the germline ends. There are 15 residues in the CDR3. The chain's CDR3 is CASSPGEDPGNTIYF. The CDR3 DNA is TGTGCCAGCAGCCCCGGGGAGGACCCTGGAAACACCATATATTTT.

The chain uses TRBV4-3 and TRBJ1-6; 8 nucleotides line up with TRBD1. Germline CDR1 is LGHNA and CDR2 is YSLEER. CDR3 size: 16 residues. With V trimmed by 0 bases and J by 7 bases, 5 bases remained unmatched. The CDR3 protein is CASSQDRGLGNSPLHF. The CDR3 DNA reads TGCGCCAGCAGCCAAGACAGGGGGCTAGGGAATTCACCCCTCCACTTT.

The chain is built from TRBV4-3 and TRBJ1-5; D not resolved. The germline CDR1 and CDR2 sequences are LGHNA and YSLEER. Trimming removed 0 bases from V and 6 bases from J, with 6 bases in between. CDR3 size: 13 residues. The CDR3 loop is CASSQEEGQPQHF. Written as DNA, the CDR3 is TGCGCCAGCAGCCAAGAAGAGGGTCAGCCCCAGCATTTT.

This chain connects TRBV4-2 to TRBJ1-1; no definite D call. Between the trimmed V and J ends, which lost 6 bases and 2 bases, there was a span of 16 bases. Germline CDR1 is LGHNA and CDR2 is YNFKEQ. This CDR3 is built from 15 residues. The CDR3 spells CASRAGFFLNTEAFF. CDR3 sequence (DNA): TGTGCCAGCAGAGCGGGTTTTTTCCTTAACACTGAAGCTTTCTTT.